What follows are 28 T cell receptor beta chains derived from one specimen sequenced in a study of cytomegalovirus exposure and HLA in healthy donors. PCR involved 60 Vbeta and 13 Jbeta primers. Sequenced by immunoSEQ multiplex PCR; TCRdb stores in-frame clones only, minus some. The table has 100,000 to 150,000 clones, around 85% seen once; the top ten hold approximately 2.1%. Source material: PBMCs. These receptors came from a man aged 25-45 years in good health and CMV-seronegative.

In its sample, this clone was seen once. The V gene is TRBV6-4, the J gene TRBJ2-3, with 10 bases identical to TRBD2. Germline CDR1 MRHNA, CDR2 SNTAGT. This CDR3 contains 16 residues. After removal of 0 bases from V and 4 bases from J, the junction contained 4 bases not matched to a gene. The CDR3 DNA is TGTGCCAGCAGTGACTCACCAGCGGGGGGGTCAGATACGCAGTATTTT. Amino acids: CASSDSPAGGSDTQYF.

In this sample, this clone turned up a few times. In DNA form, the CDR3 reads TGTGCCAGCAGTTCCTCCGGGACAGGGAGTTCACCCCTCCACTTT. It codes for CASSSSGTGSSPLHF. The chain couples TRBV28 to TRBJ1-6; the match to TRBD1 covers 9 bases. The CDR3 totals 15 residues. Germline loops: CDR1 MDHEN, CDR2 SYDVKM. After removal of 4 bases from V and 9 bases from J, the junction contained 7 bases not matched to a gene.

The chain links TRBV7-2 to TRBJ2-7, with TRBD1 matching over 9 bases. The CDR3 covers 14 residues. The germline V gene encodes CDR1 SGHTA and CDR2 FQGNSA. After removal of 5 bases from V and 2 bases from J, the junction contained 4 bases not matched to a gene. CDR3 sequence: CASSADRGTYEQYF. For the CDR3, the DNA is TGTGCCAGCAGCGCCGACAGGGGGACCTACGAGCAGTACTTC.

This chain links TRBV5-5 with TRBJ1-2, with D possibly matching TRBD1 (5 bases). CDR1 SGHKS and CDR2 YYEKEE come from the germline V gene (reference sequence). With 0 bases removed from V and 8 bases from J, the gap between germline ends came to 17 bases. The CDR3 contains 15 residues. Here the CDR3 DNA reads TGTGCCAGCAGCTTGGAAGGGCAGGGCGGCGGCGGCTACACCTTC. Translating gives CASSLEGQGGGGYTF.

The chain's CDR3 is CASSSFGNRGMAEQYF. CDR3 DNA sequence: TGTGCCAGCAGCTCCTTTGGCAACAGGGGGATGGCCGAGCAGTACTTC. The gene calls are TRBV7-2 and TRBJ2-7; 8 nucleotides match TRBD1. V dropped 4 bases and J dropped 6; count of bases not matched to a gene: 14. CDR3 size: 16 residues. Germline V gene data show CDR1 as SGHTA and CDR2 as FQGNSA.

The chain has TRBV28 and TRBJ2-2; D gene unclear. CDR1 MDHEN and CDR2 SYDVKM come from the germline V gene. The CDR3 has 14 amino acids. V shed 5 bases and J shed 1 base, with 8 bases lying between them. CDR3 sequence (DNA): TGTGCCAGCAGTCCCCGACTGAACACCGGGGAGCTGTTTTTT. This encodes CASSPRLNTGELFF.

The CDR3 DNA sequence: TGTGCCAGCAGCCTACTAGCGGGGGGTCTGAACACCGGGGAGCTGTTTTTT. This translates into CASSLLAGGLNTGELFF. The chain is built from TRBV5-4 and TRBJ2-2; 12 nucleotides agree with TRBD2. V lost 4 bases to trimming and J lost 1 base; unmatched junction nucleotides: 5. The CDR3 loop spans 17 amino acids. The germline gives CDR1 SGHNT, CDR2 YYREEE (reference sequence).

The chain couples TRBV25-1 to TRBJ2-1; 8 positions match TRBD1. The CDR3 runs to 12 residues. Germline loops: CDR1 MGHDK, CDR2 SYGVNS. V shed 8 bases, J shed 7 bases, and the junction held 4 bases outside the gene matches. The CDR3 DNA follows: TGTGCCAGCGCCGACAGGGGTAATGAGCAGTTCTTC. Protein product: CASADRGNEQFF.

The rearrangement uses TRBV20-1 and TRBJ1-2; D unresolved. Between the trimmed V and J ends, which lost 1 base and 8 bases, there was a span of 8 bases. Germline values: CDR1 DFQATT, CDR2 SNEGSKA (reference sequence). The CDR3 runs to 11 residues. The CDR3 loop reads CSARVYRGYTF. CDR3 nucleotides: TGCAGTGCTAGAGTGTACAGAGGCTACACCTTC.

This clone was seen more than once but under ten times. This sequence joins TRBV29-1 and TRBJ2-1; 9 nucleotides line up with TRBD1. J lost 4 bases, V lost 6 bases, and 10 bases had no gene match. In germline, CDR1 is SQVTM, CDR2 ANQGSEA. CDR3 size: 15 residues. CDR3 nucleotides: TGCAGCGTGGCAAGAGGGGACAGGGTTTACAATGAGCAGTTCTTC. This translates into CSVARGDRVYNEQFF.

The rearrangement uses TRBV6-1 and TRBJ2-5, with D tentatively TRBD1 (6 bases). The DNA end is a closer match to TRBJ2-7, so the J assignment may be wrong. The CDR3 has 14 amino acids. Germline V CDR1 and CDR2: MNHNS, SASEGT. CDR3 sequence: CASSEAGASYEQYF. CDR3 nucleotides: TGTGCCAGCAGTGAAGCGGGGGCCTCCTACGAGCAGTACTTC.

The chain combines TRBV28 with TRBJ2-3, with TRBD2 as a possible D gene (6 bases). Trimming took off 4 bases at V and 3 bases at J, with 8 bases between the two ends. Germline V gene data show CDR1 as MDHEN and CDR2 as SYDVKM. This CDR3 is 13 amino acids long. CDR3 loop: CASSWGVTDTQYF. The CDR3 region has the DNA TGTGCCAGCAGTTGGGGGGTTACAGATACGCAGTATTTT.

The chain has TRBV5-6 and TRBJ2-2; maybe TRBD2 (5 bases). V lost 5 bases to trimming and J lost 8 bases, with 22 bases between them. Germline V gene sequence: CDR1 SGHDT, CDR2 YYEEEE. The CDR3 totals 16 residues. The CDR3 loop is CASSNPGENLEGELFF. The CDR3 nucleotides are TGTGCCAGCAGTAACCCCGGGGAGAACCTGGAGGGGGAGCTGTTTTTT.

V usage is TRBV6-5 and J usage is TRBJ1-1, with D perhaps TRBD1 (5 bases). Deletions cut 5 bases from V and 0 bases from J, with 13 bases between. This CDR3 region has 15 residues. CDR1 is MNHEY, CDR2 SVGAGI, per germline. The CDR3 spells CASSPPEGVNTEAFF. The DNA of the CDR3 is TGTGCCAGCAGTCCCCCCGAAGGGGTGAACACTGAAGCTTTCTTT.

The CDR3, as DNA: TGTGCCAGTAGTATAGGGGGCAGGGGGCTATTAAGGACGCAGTATTTT. Amino acid sequence: CASSIGGRGLLRTQYF. The V gene is TRBV19, the J gene TRBJ2-3, with TRBD1 identical over 8 bases. Germline-derived CDR1 and CDR2 are LNHDA and SQIVND (reference sequence). V lost 1 base to trimming and J lost 9 bases; unmatched junction nucleotides: 12. The CDR3 extends over 16 amino acids.

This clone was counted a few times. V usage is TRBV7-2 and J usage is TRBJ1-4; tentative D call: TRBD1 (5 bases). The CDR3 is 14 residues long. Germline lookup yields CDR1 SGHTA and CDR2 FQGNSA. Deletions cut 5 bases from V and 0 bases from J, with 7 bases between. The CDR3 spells CASSRTPTNEKLFF. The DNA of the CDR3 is TGTGCCAGCAGCAGGACACCAACTAATGAAAAACTGTTTTTT.

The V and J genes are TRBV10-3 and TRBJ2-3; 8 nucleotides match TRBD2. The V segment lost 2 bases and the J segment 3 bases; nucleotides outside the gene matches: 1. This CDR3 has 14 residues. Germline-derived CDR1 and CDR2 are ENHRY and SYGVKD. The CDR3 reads CAISERGGTDTQYF. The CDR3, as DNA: TGTGCCATCAGTGAGCGGGGGGGGACAGATACGCAGTATTTT.

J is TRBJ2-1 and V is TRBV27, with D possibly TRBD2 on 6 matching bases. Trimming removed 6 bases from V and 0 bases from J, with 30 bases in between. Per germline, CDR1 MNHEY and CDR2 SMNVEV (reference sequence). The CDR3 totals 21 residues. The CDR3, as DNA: TGTGCCAGCAGGGGCGTCGCGCGGGGTGGTGGCGTGCGGAGCTCCTACAATGAGCAGTTCTTC. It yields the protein CASRGVARGGGVRSSYNEQFF.

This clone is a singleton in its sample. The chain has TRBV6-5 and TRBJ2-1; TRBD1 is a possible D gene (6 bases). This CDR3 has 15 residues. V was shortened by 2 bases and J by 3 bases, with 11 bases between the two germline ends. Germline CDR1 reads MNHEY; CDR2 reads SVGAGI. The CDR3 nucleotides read TGTGCCAGCAGTTACCGGGGACACTTCTACAATGAGCAGTTCTTC. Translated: CASSYRGHFYNEQFF.

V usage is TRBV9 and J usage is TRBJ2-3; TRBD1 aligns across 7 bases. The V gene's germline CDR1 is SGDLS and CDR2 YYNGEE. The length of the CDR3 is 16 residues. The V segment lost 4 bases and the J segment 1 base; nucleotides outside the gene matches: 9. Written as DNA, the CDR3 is TGTGCCAGCAGCTCCCCAGGGGGTGGGGGCACAGATACGCAGTATTTT. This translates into CASSSPGGGGTDTQYF.

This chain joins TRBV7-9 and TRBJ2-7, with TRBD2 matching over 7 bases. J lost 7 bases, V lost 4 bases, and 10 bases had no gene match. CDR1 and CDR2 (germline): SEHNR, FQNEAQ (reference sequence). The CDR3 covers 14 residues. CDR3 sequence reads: CASSSPVAGVEQYF. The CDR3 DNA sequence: TGTGCCAGCAGCTCCCCCGTCGCGGGGGTAGAGCAGTACTTC.

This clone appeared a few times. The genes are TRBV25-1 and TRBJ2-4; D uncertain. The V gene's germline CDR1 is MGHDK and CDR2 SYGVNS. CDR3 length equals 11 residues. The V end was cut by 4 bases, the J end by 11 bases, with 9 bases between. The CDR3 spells CASSAGFVQYF. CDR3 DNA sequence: TGTGCCAGCAGTGCCGGGTTCGTTCAGTACTTC. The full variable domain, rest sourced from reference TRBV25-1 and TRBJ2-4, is EADIYQTPRYLVIGTGKKITLECSQTMGHDKMYWYQQDPGMELHLIHYSYGVNSTEKGDLSSESTVSRIRTEHFPLTLESARPSHTSQYLCASSAGFVQYFGAGTRLSVL.

CDR3 sequence (DNA): TGTGCCAGCAGCTTAGTTCAGGGGTCGAGCTCCTATAATTCACCCCTCCACTTT. It translates to CASSLVQGSSSYNSPLHF. This chain joins TRBV7-2 and TRBJ1-6; D possibly corresponds to TRBD1 (6 bases). This CDR3 is 18 amino acids long. The V gene's germline CDR1 is SGHTA and CDR2 FQGNSA. Trimming removed 1 base at V and 0 bases at J, with 13 bases between.

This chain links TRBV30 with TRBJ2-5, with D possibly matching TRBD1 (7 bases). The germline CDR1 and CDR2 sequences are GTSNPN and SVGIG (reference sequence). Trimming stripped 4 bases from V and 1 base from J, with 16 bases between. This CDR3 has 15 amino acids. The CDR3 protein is CAWTTAEGAQETQYF. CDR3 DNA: TGTGCCTGGACGACTGCGGAGGGGGCCCAAGAGACCCAGTACTTC.

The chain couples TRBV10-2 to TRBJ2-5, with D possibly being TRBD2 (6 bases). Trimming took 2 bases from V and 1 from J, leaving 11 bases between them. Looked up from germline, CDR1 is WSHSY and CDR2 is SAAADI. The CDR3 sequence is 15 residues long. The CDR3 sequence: CASSEGGGFQETQYF. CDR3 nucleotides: TGCGCCAGCAGTGAGGGTGGGGGGTTCCAAGAGACCCAGTACTTC.

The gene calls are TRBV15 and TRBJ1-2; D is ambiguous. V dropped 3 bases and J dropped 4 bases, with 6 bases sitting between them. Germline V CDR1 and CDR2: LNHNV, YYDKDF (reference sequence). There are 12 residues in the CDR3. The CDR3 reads CATSSVFYGYTF. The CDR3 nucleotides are TGTGCCACCAGCAGTGTCTTCTATGGCTACACCTTC.

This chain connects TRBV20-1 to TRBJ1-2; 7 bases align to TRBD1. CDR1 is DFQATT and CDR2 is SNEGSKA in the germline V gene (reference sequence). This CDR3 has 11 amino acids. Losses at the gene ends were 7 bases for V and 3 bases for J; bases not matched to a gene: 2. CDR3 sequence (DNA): TGCAGTGGGGACAGTTACTATGGCTACACCTTC. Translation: CSGDSYYGYTF.

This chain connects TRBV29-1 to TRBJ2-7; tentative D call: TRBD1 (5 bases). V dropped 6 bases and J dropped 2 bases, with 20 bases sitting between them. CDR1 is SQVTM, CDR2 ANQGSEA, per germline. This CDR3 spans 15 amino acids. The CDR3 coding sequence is TGCAGCGTCTGCCAGCGCGCAGGGCCCACCTACGAGCAGTACTTC. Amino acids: CSVCQRAGPTYEQYF.